A single sample gave rise to the 12 T cell receptor beta chains below, sequenced in a study of identifying expanded T cells in peripheral blood. Method: immunoSEQ multiplex PCR; TCRdb's copy keeps in-frame clones and lacks some. The sample consists of about 82,000 clones, approximately 90% of them appearing once. The sample was blood. All receptors derive from a person aged 18-70 years in good health.

The genes are TRBV4-3 and TRBJ1-5; D gene unclear. The CDR3 extends over 15 amino acids. Germline CDR1 LGHNA, CDR2 YSLEER. The germline V and J ends were trimmed by 0 bases and 1 base, with 7 bases remaining between them. Here the CDR3 DNA reads TGCGCCAGCAGCCAAGATCTTTACAGCAATCAGCCCCAGCATTTT. Protein sequence: CASSQDLYSNQPQHF.

The genes are TRBV4-1 and TRBJ2-1; the D is unclear. Trimming removed 1 base from V and 2 bases from J, with 9 bases in between. Per the germline V gene, CDR1 is MGHRA and CDR2 is YSYEKL. This CDR3 has 15 residues. The CDR3 DNA reads TGCGCCAGCAGCCAAGCAGACGGAACCTACAATGAGCAGTTCTTC. Its translation: CASSQADGTYNEQFF.

The chain joins TRBV19 to TRBJ2-7, with 10 bases aligning to TRBD2. Germline loops: CDR1 LNHDA, CDR2 SQIVND (reference sequence). V was pared by 6 bases and J by 1 base, with 3 bases of the junction left unmatched. This CDR3 region has 14 residues. CDR3 DNA: TGTGCCAGTAGACTTAGCGGGGGGTCCTACGAGCAGTACTTC. This sequence encodes CASRLSGGSYEQYF.

This clone was seen just once. The chain is built from TRBV19 and TRBJ2-7, with D perhaps assigned TRBD1 or TRBD2 (6 bases each). Germline lookup yields CDR1 LNHDA and CDR2 SQIVND (reference sequence). This CDR3 contains 14 residues. Trimming cost V 6 bases and J 0 bases, with 12 bases left between them. CDR3 in amino acids: CASRGGQNSYEQYF. CDR3 nucleotide sequence: TGTGCCAGTAGGGGAGGACAGAACTCCTACGAGCAGTACTTC.

The table lists this clone with a count of one. In DNA form, the CDR3 reads TGTGCCAGCAGCTTAGGAGGGCTAGCGGGAGAGCAGTACTTC. Translating it yields CASSLGGLAGEQYF. The J gene is TRBJ2-7, the V gene TRBV7-2, with 9 bases that match TRBD2. Germline V gives CDR1 SGHTA, CDR2 FQGNSA. This CDR3 region has 14 residues. After removal of 1 base from V and 7 bases from J, the junction contained 5 bases not matched to a gene.

The J gene is TRBJ2-3, the V gene TRBV6-5, with TRBD2 as a possible D gene (6 bases). The CDR3 consists of 14 residues. The germline V gene has CDR1 MNHEY and CDR2 SVGAGI. V lost 4 bases and J 2 bases, leaving 10 bases between the germline ends. CDR3 DNA: TGTGCCAGCAGTTTGCTAGCGCCCACAGATACGCAGTATTTT. This sequence encodes CASSLLAPTDTQYF.

The chain links TRBV19 to TRBJ2-2; perhaps TRBD2 as D (5 bases). The CDR3 runs to 16 residues. Germline CDR1 and CDR2: LNHDA and SQIVND (reference sequence). Trimming removed 7 bases at V and 4 bases at J, with 19 bases between. The CDR3 region has the DNA TGTGCCAGTAACCGAGGTTCGGGTGCGGGCACCGGGGAGCTGTTTTTT. Translating gives CASNRGSGAGTGELFF.

The rearrangement joins TRBV18 to TRBJ1-1, with 11 bases matching TRBD1. The V gene's germline CDR1 is KGHSH and CDR2 LQKENI. The length of the CDR3 is 16 residues. After removal of 4 bases from V and 3 bases from J, the junction contained 7 bases not matched to a gene. CDR3 DNA sequence: TGTGCCAGCTCACTTCGGACAGGGGGCTGGGACACTGAAGCTTTCTTT. This codes for CASSLRTGGWDTEAFF.

This chain connects TRBV7-2 to TRBJ1-2; D might be TRBD1 (5 bases). V lost 3 bases, J lost 8 bases, and 10 bases lay in between. The CDR3 consists of 12 residues. Germline V gene data show CDR1 as SGHTA and CDR2 as FQGNSA. The CDR3 DNA reads TGTGCCAGCAGCTTCGGCAGGGAGGGCTACACCTTC. Encoded protein: CASSFGREGYTF.

The genes are TRBV5-1 and TRBJ2-6, with unresolved D. The germline V gene encodes CDR1 SGHRS and CDR2 YFSETQ. V lost 4 bases, J lost 0 bases, and 8 bases lay in between. The CDR3 runs 15 residues. CDR3 sequence: CASSVWGSGANVLTF. The CDR3 DNA follows: TGCGCCAGCAGCGTCTGGGGCTCTGGGGCCAACGTCCTGACTTTC.

V and J are TRBV19 and TRBJ2-2, with 8 bases fitting TRBD1. The CDR3 sequence is 15 residues long. In germline, CDR1 is LNHDA, CDR2 SQIVND (reference sequence). With V trimmed by 6 bases and J by 2 bases, 5 bases remained unmatched. CDR3 protein: CASRKGQGNTGELFF. CDR3 nucleotides: TGTGCCAGTAGAAAAGGACAGGGAAACACCGGGGAGCTGTTTTTT.

The gene calls are TRBV7-3 and TRBJ2-1, with 10 bases lining up with TRBD2. CDR1 and CDR2 (germline): SGHTA, FQGTGA. The CDR3 loop spans 15 amino acids. V lost 4 bases and J lost 8; bases outside the gene matches: 8. Here the CDR3 DNA reads TGTGCCAGCAGCTCTGTAGCGGGGGGCAGGGATGAGCAGTTCTTC. It is translated as CASSSVAGGRDEQFF.